A selection of T cell receptor beta chains follows, all from one sample in a study of blood T cell repertoires in COVID-19. Measured with immunoSEQ multiplex PCR; TCRdb has only the in-frame clones, and not every one. The sample shows 30,000 to 40,000 clones, about 80% of them seen only once. Sequenced: peripheral blood. The receptors come from a man older than 75 with active or convalescent COVID-19. Each CDR3 is given with its conserved first and last residue. A D gene is named only where the DNA matches it firmly.

15 TRBV7-8 TRBD2 CASSFRRLAGDEQYF
16 TRBV29-1 TRBD1 CSVEGTRDRDSYEQYF
14 TRBV4-3 NA CASSQGRQEGEQYF
13 TRBV7-3 TRBD2 CASSSRGGETQYF
15 TRBV6-1 TRBD1 CASSWGTVTYQPQHF
15 TRBV5-1 TRBD2 CASSWTLAGVYEQYF
17 TRBV2 NA CASSPSSQGLSTGELFF
13 TRBV6-2/TRBV6-3 NA CASSSGTKETQYF
15 TRBV29-1 TRBD2 CSVGRGGPNTGELFF
15 TRBV9 TRBD2 CASTWTSGDTGELFF
15 TRBV28 NA CASSLSGHSVETQYF
15 TRBV4-2 NA CASSQDSREGTEAFF
16 TRBV28 TRBD1 CASSRDGQGIRQPQHF
14 TRBV5-1 TRBD1 CASSSTGGSEKLFF
14 TRBV27 NA CASSRGFITDTQYF
14 TRBV14 TRBD1 CASSLRTGGYGYTF
15 TRBV7-2 TRBD1 CASSSGTGSNQPQHF
16 TRBV18 NA CASSKIQGEGANVLTF
13 TRBV5-1 NA CASSPGQNTEAFF
14 TRBV28 TRBD1 CATATGATNTEAFF
15 TRBV6-5 TRBD2 CASSQTERESNEQFF
15 TRBV14 TRBD1 CASSPRTGHSYEQYF
13 TRBV19 TRBD1 CASSTFGQEEQYF
17 TRBV14 NA CASSQGVVALSTDTQYF
11 TRBV20-1 NA CSARDRQGLHF
13 TRBV6-5 NA CASSYREGNTIYF
17 TRBV4-3 TRBD1 CASSQSLAGHRGYGYTF
12 TRBV28 NA CASSPTGSGYTF
16 TRBV6-5 TRBD1 CASSYRNRGRGETQYF
14 TRBV2 TRBD1 CASSFWDRADTQYF
15 TRBV5-6 NA CASSRDTGWNTEAFF
13 TRBV7-9 NA CASSLGTDTEAFF
15 TRBV6-5 NA CASSSQWWTSYEQYF
13 TRBV7-9 NA CASSPDMNTEAFF
17 TRBV27 TRBD1 CASSPIIRDRNTDTQYF
13 TRBV18 NA CASSPGSQETQYF
14 TRBV7-9 TRBD1 CASSPPGGSYEQYF
18 TRBV7-2 TRBD1 CASSLAPGTGATGGGYTF
14 TRBV10-3 TRBD2 CATLPGLVVDTQYF
16 TRBV7-2 TRBD2 CASSLRWRGDTDTQYF
15 TRBV5-6 NA CASSSGLHYDYGYTF
15 TRBV18 NA CASSLRQDSNQPQHF